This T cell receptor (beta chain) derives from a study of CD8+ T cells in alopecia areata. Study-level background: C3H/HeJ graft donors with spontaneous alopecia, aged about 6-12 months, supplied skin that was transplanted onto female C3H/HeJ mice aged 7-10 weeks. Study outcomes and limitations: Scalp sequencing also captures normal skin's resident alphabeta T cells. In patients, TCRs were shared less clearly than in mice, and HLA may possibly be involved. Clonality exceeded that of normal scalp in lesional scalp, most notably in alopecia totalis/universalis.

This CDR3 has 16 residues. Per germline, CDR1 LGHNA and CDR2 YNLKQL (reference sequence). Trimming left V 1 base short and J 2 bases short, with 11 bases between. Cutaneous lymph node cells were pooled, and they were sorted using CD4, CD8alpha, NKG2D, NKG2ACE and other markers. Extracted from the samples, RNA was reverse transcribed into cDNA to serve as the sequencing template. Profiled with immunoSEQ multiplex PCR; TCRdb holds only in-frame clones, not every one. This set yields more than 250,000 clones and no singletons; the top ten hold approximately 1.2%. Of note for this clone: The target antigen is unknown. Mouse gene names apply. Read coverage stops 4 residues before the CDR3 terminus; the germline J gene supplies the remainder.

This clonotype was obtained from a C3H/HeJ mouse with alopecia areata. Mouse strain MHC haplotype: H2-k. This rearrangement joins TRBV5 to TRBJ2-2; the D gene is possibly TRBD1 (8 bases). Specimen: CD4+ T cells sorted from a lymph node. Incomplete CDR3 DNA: TGTGCCAGCAGCCAAGCACAGGGGGGCAACACCGGG. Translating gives CASSQAQGGNTG. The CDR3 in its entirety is CASSQAQGGNTGQLYF.